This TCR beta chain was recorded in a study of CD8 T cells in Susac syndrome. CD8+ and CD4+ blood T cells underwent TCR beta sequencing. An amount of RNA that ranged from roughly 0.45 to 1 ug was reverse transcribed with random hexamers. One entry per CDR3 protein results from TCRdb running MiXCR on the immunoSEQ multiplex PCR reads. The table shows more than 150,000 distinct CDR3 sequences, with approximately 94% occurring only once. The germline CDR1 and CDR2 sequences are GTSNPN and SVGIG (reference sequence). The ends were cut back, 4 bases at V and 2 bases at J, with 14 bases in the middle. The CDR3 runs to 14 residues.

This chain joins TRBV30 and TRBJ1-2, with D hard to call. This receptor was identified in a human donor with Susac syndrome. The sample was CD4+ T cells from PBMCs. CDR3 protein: CAWTPVARNYGYTF. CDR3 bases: TGTGCCTGGACACCCGTTGCCAGAAACTATGGCTACACCTTC.